Below are 20 T cell receptor beta chains sequenced from a single sample in a study of T-cell memory formation after mild COVID-19. From the 5' RACE reads, TCRdb called clonotypes with MiXCR, one entry per CDR3 protein. The sample shows 150,000 to 200,000 distinct CDR3 sequences, 10% to 15% of them seen only once. The sequenced material came from PBMCs or a T cell subset sorted from them (not recorded which). These receptors all stem from a man between 18 and 35 years old who had mild COVID-19 (a few samples of this study predate the infection). Cell type and time point are not known.

This clonotype was picked up many times. The CDR3 region is CASSLTEFYEQYF. CDR3 nucleotides: TGTGCCAGCAGTTTAACAGAGTTCTACGAGCAGTACTTC. The chain recombines TRBV12-3 or TRBV12-4 with TRBJ2-7, with no clear D. The V end lost 2 bases, the J end lost 3 bases, and 8 bases lay between the germline ends. There are 13 residues in the CDR3.

This clonotype was detected a few times. V and J are TRBV6-5 and TRBJ1-2, with D possibly matching TRBD1 (6 bases). Germline V lookup: CDR1 MNHEY, CDR2 SVGAGI. The germline V and J ends were trimmed by 4 bases and 2 bases, with 23 bases remaining between them. The CDR3 runs 18 residues. The CDR3 bases are TGTGCCAGCAGTTCCTACTCCCCAAGGGGGGAAAAGAACTATGGCTACACCTTC. Protein: CASSSYSPRGEKNYGYTF.

This clonotype was picked up a small number of times. The V gene is TRBV10-3, the J gene TRBJ2-2, with TRBD2 matching over 7 bases. The germline CDR1 and CDR2 sequences are ENHRY and SYGVKD. V dropped 10 bases and J dropped 3; count of bases not matched to a gene: 14. The CDR3 consists of 16 residues. CDR3 sequence reads: CATTKQIAGDTGELFF. In DNA form, the CDR3 reads TGTGCCACTACTAAACAGATCGCGGGGGACACCGGGGAGCTGTTTTTT.

V and J are TRBV20-1 and TRBJ1-2; D unclear. V lost 4 bases and J 2 bases, leaving 8 bases between the germline ends. Germline lookup yields CDR1 DFQATT and CDR2 SNEGSKA (reference sequence). This CDR3 has 12 residues. The CDR3 bases are TGCAGTGCTATTACTATCAACTATGGCTACACCTTC. This codes for CSAITINYGYTF.

There are a few counts of this clonotype. This rearrangement joins TRBV10-2 to TRBJ1-3; D is perhaps TRBD1 (5 bases). CDR3 size: 14 residues. Between the trimmed V and J ends, which lost 5 bases and 3 bases, there was a span of 11 bases. Germline CDR1 is WSHSY and CDR2 is SAAADI. CDR3 nucleotides: TGCGCCAGCAGTAGGGGTCTTGATGGAAACACCATATATTTT. This encodes CASSRGLDGNTIYF.

CDR3 coding DNA: TGCAGTGCTAACCGGGACAGCTCTACCGGGGAGCTGTTTTTT. Protein: CSANRDSSTGELFF. V and J are TRBV20-1 and TRBJ2-2; 7 bases are a match to TRBD1. V lost 4 bases and J lost 5; bases outside the gene matches: 7. Germline values: CDR1 DFQATT, CDR2 SNEGSKA (reference sequence). The CDR3 has 14 amino acids.

This clonotype was seen more than once but under ten times. This chain connects TRBV15 to TRBJ2-7; D is unresolved. V lost 6 bases, J lost 6 bases, and 18 bases lay in between. The CDR3 runs 14 residues. Germline V gives CDR1 LNHNV, CDR2 YYDKDF (reference sequence). The CDR3 nucleotides read TGTGCCACCAGATATGATCTACCGGCTGGCGAGCAGTACTTC. The encoded protein is CATRYDLPAGEQYF.

The table lists this clonotype with a few counts. The rearrangement joins TRBV28 to TRBJ2-6; D gene ambiguous. CDR3 size: 14 residues. CDR1 and CDR2 (germline): MDHEN, SYDVKM. Trimming removed 1 base from V and 3 bases from J, with 4 bases in between. CDR3 bases: TGTGCCAGCAGTTTATTAGATGGGGCCAACGTCCTGACTTTC. It translates to CASSLLDGANVLTF.

As DNA, the CDR3 is TGTGCCAGCAGCGTCTCAGGGGAGGGAGAGACCCAGTACTTC. Residues: CASSVSGEGETQYF. The chain combines TRBV9 with TRBJ2-5; a possible D gene is TRBD2 (7 bases). CDR3 size: 14 residues. V shed 2 bases and J shed 4 bases, with 12 bases lying between them. Germline loops: CDR1 SGDLS, CDR2 YYNGEE.

The chain carries TRBV12-3 or TRBV12-4 and TRBJ2-1, with D hard to call. The CDR3 is 13 amino acids. V was trimmed by 8 bases and J by 0 bases, leaving 8 bases between them. The CDR3 loop is CASQVSSYNEQFF. CDR3 DNA sequence: TGTGCCAGCCAGGTTAGCTCCTACAATGAGCAGTTCTTC.

The V gene is TRBV6-1, the J gene TRBJ1-5; D perhaps matches TRBD1 (5 bases). With 4 bases removed from V and 0 bases from J, the gap between germline ends came to 7 bases. Germline CDR1 and CDR2: MNHNS and SASEGT. CDR3 size: 14 residues. The CDR3 DNA reads as TGTGCCAGCAGTGCAGGGTATAGCAATCAGCCCCAGCATTTT. It translates to CASSAGYSNQPQHF.

J is TRBJ1-2 and V is TRBV4-3; tentatively, D is TRBD1 (6 bases). V lost 0 bases and J 8 bases, leaving 16 bases between the germline ends. The CDR3 contains 15 residues. Germline V gives CDR1 LGHNA, CDR2 YSLEER. The DNA of the CDR3 is TGCGCCAGCAGCCAAGAGCGTACAGGGCTAAGAGGCTACACCTTC. Its protein product is CASSQERTGLRGYTF.

The genes are TRBV20-1 and TRBJ2-7; D is ambiguous. With 1 base removed from V and 2 bases from J, the gap between germline ends came to 12 bases. The CDR3 extends over 14 amino acids. Germline V lookup: CDR1 DFQATT, CDR2 SNEGSKA (reference sequence). The CDR3 DNA reads TGCAGTGCTAGAGGAGGTTGGGGAACCTACGAGCAGTACGTC. Its translation: CSARGGWGTYEQYV.

V and J are TRBV5-1 and TRBJ2-4, with D perhaps TRBD2 (7 bases). This CDR3 is built from 15 residues. V lost 0 bases, J lost 8 bases, and 15 bases lay in between. Germline CDR1 and CDR2: SGHRS and YFSETQ. The CDR3: CASSLEGGAVDIQYF. The CDR3 DNA reads TGCGCCAGCAGCTTGGAGGGGGGGGCCGTGGACATTCAGTACTTC.

V usage is TRBV7-2 and J usage is TRBJ1-4; no clear D gene. V was shortened by 1 base and J by 7 bases, with 4 bases between the two germline ends. The CDR3 loop spans 12 amino acids. The germline V gene has CDR1 SGHTA and CDR2 FQGNSA. CDR3 nucleotide sequence: TGTGCCAGCAGCTTAGGTTCTGAAAAACTGTTTTTT. Its protein is CASSLGSEKLFF.

This chain joins TRBV20-1 and TRBJ2-5; 7 positions agree with TRBD2. The CDR3 extends over 15 amino acids. Germline CDR1 reads DFQATT; CDR2 reads SNEGSKA (reference sequence). The J segment lost 2 bases and the V segment lost 6 bases, leaving 12 bases of the junction unmatched. CDR3 bases: TGCAGTGCCCCCAGTGGCGGGGGTAGACAAGAGACCCAGTACTTC. This codes for CSAPSGGGRQETQYF.

This clonotype showed up many times. The gene calls are TRBV7-9 and TRBJ1-1; 8 bases are shared with TRBD1. Trimming cost V 6 bases and J 1 base; bases outside gene matches: 4. CDR3 size: 14 residues. Looked up from germline, CDR1 is SEHNR and CDR2 is FQNEAQ (reference sequence). The CDR3 DNA follows: TGTGCCAGCAGTCGACAGGGGCGGAACACTGAAGCTTTCTTT. Protein: CASSRQGRNTEAFF.

This clonotype has ten or more counts. The chain carries TRBV6-2 or TRBV6-3 and TRBJ1-5, with a possible D match to TRBD1 (5 bases). V was shortened by 6 bases and J by 2 bases, with 11 bases between the two germline ends. Germline lookup yields CDR1 MNHEY and CDR2 SVGEGT. The CDR3 has 14 residues. CDR3 protein: CASRSLQGNQPQHF. The CDR3 DNA follows: TGTGCCAGCAGATCACTACAGGGCAATCAGCCCCAGCATTTT.

This clonotype was found a few times. CDR3 sequence reads: CASSRYRGSNSPLHF. In nucleotides, the CDR3 is TGTGCCAGCAGCAGATACAGGGGCAGTAATTCACCCCTCCACTTT. This chain connects TRBV5-4 to TRBJ1-6; TRBD1 matches 7 bases. The V segment lost 4 bases and the J segment 6 bases; nucleotides outside the gene matches: 7. The CDR3 loop spans 15 amino acids. The germline V gene has CDR1 SGHNT and CDR2 YYREEE (reference sequence).

This clonotype was observed many times. The chain couples TRBV7-2 to TRBJ1-2; 8 bases match TRBD1. V dropped 0 bases and J dropped 7; count of bases not matched to a gene: 10. The CDR3 is 16 amino acids. Germline values: CDR1 SGHTA, CDR2 FQGNSA. CDR3 DNA: TGTGCCAGCAGCTTAGCGAGGACAGGGAGGTCCGGTGGCTACACCTTC. Translating it yields CASSLARTGRSGGYTF.